The next 30 T cell receptor beta chains were all read from a single sample in a study of blood T cells in healthy people across ages. Primed by a sample-barcoded 5' primer and a J-beta primer mix, a second PCR proceeded for 7 to 11 cycles. TCRdb analysed the 5' RACE reads with MiXCR anew, one entry per CDR3 protein. The table lists roughly 560,000 distinct CDR3 sequences, about 25% of them singletons, with roughly 10% in the top ten. The same sample was also used in a study of T cells of mothers and their children.

The sequenced sample was blood. Receptor source: a boy between 10 and 17 years old in good health.

This clonotype occurred a few times. V gene TRBV28 combines with J gene TRBJ1-3; D remains ambiguous. The CDR3 has 11 residues. Germline loops: CDR1 MDHEN, CDR2 SYDVKM. The ends were cut back, 9 bases at V and 8 bases at J, with 11 bases in the middle. The CDR3 region is CASRREDTIYF. The CDR3 DNA follows: TGTGCCAGTCGCCGTGAGGACACCATATATTTT.

V usage is TRBV5-1 and J usage is TRBJ2-1; D is perhaps TRBD1 or TRBD2 (7 bases each). Trimming stripped 2 bases from V and 1 base from J, with 19 bases between. The germline V gene has CDR1 SGHRS and CDR2 YFSETQ. This CDR3 comprises 18 residues. The CDR3 DNA reads as TGCGCCAGCAGCTTCCCTCCGGGGGAGGGGGCATCCTACAATGAGCAGTTCTTC. It encodes CASSFPPGEGASYNEQFF.

The chain is built from TRBV7-9 and TRBJ2-5, with D perhaps being TRBD1 or TRBD2 (5 bases each). With 7 bases removed from V and 3 bases from J, the gap between germline ends came to 18 bases. CDR3 length equals 15 residues. The germline V gene has CDR1 SEHNR and CDR2 FQNEAQ (reference sequence). The CDR3, as DNA: TGTGCCAGCAAGGAGGAGGTTAGAGGGGAAGAGACCCAGTACTTC. It encodes CASKEEVRGEETQYF.

This clonotype has just a few counts. The rearrangement links TRBV9 to TRBJ2-1; 12 bases align to TRBD2. This CDR3 comprises 16 residues. CDR1 is SGDLS, CDR2 YYNGEE, per germline. The trim removed 5 bases at V and 2 bases at J, leaving 5 bases unmatched. CDR3 region: CASSPGTSGPYNEQFF. Here the CDR3 DNA reads TGTGCCAGCAGTCCCGGGACTAGCGGGCCCTACAATGAGCAGTTCTTC. Together with reference TRBV9 and TRBJ2-1, the CDR3 gives the full variable domain: DSGVTQTPKHLITATGQRVTLRCSPRSGDLSVYWYQQSLDQGLQFLIQYYNGEERAKGNILERFSAQQFPDLHSELNLSSLELGDSALYFCASSPGTSGPYNEQFFGPGTRLTVL.

This clonotype turned up a few times. The rearrangement links TRBV6-5 to TRBJ2-7, with 10 bases fitting TRBD2. V lost 6 bases, J lost 4 bases, and 6 bases stayed unmatched. The CDR3 loop spans 14 amino acids. The germline V gene encodes CDR1 MNHEY and CDR2 SVGAGI. The DNA for the CDR3 is TGTGCCAGCAGGGCTAGCGGGGGTGGGTACGAGCAGTACTTC. It translates to CASRASGGGYEQYF.

The V call is TRBV7-6, the J call TRBJ1-5; no reliable D call. CDR3 size: 13 residues. CDR1 is SGHVS and CDR2 is FNYEAQ in the germline V gene. The V and J ends lost 2 bases and 7 bases respectively, with 9 bases between them. CDR3 amino acids: CASSLFPNQPQHF. Written as DNA, the CDR3 is TGTGCCAGCAGCTTATTTCCCAACCAGCCCCAGCATTTT.

This chain uses TRBV20-1 with TRBJ1-1; D may be TRBD1 (5 bases). The CDR3 sequence is 14 residues long. CDR1 DFQATT and CDR2 SNEGSKA come from the germline V gene (reference sequence). The ends were cut back, 0 bases at V and 0 bases at J, with 8 bases in the middle. CDR3 in DNA: TGCAGTGCTAGAGATCGGACATTGAACACTGAAGCTTTCTTT. It yields the protein CSARDRTLNTEAFF.

The chain recombines TRBV10-3 with TRBJ1-1; 9 bases map to TRBD1. Germline assignment: CDR1 ENHRY and CDR2 SYGVKD. This CDR3 comprises 15 residues. The trim removed 3 bases at V and 6 bases at J, leaving 8 bases unmatched. CDR3 sequence reads: CAISDMGTGKAEAFF. CDR3 nucleotide sequence: TGTGCCATCAGTGATATGGGGACAGGGAAGGCTGAAGCTTTCTTT.

This clonotype was seen a handful of times. The chain couples TRBV7-8 to TRBJ1-1; D perhaps matches TRBD1 (6 bases). V gave up 7 bases and J gave up 0 bases, with 12 bases separating them. The CDR3 is 14 residues long. Germline CDR1 and CDR2: SGHVS and FQNEAQ. The CDR3: CASKLTGMNTEAFF. Written as DNA, the CDR3 is TGTGCCAGCAAGCTTACAGGGATGAACACTGAAGCTTTCTTT.

The chain links TRBV29-1 to TRBJ2-1, with D tentatively TRBD2 (6 bases). V shed 8 bases and J shed 0 bases, with 17 bases lying between them. This CDR3 is 15 amino acids long. Germline V gives CDR1 SQVTM, CDR2 ANQGSEA. The CDR3 nucleotides read TGCAGCCCCACCGGGGGTGCCACCTCCTACAATGAGCAGTTCTTC. Translating gives CSPTGGATSYNEQFF.

This clonotype was observed a few times. The rearrangement joins TRBV9 to TRBJ2-5; TRBD2 is a possible D gene (6 bases). CDR1 SGDLS and CDR2 YYNGEE come from the germline V gene. The CDR3 spans 18 residues. V lost 4 bases and J lost 3, with 25 bases in between. CDR3: CASSPGDWGWQREETQYF. CDR3 sequence (DNA): TGTGCCAGCAGCCCCGGAGATTGGGGTTGGCAGCGGGAAGAGACCCAGTACTTC.

The chain has TRBV14 and TRBJ2-5; a possible D gene is TRBD1 (6 bases). Gene TRBJ2-7 matches the end of the DNA better, so the J call may be wrong. This CDR3 is 16 amino acids long. Germline CDR1 SGHDN, CDR2 FVKESK. CDR3 DNA: TGTGCCAGCAGCCACTCGACAGGTAGCTTTTACTACGAGCAGTACTTC. Translated, it gives CASSHSTGSFYYEQYF.

The chain uses TRBV7-9 and TRBJ2-4, with D hard to call. The V and J ends lost 6 bases and 0 bases respectively, with 18 bases between them. Looked up from germline, CDR1 is SEHNR and CDR2 is FQNEAQ (reference sequence). The CDR3 extends over 17 amino acids. DNA for the CDR3: TGTGCCAGCAGTCAACTCATTGACTCCTTAGCCAAAAACATTCAGTACTTC. Translating gives CASSQLIDSLAKNIQYF.

Only a few counts were recorded for this clonotype. CDR3 in amino acids: CASSYVENTEAFF. CDR3 sequence (DNA): TGTGCCAGCAGTTACGTCGAGAACACTGAAGCTTTCTTT. The genes are TRBV28 and TRBJ1-1; D not resolved. CDR1 and CDR2 from the germline V gene are MDHEN and SYDVKM. V was pared by 4 bases and J by 1 base, with 7 bases between. CDR3 length equals 13 residues.

This chain joins TRBV12-3 or TRBV12-4 and TRBJ1-1; TRBD1 is a possible D gene (5 bases). The CDR3 sequence is 13 residues long. Trimming took 7 bases from V and 0 from J, leaving 9 bases between them. This chain's CDR3 is CASTGHLNTEAFF. DNA for the CDR3: TGTGCCAGCACCGGACATCTGAACACTGAAGCTTTCTTT.

This clonotype was seen a few times. The rearrangement links TRBV5-1 to TRBJ2-5; 10 bases match TRBD2. V was clipped by 4 bases and J by 1 base; unmatched bases: 4. The CDR3 loop spans 15 amino acids. Germline V gives CDR1 SGHRS, CDR2 YFSETQ. Written as DNA, the CDR3 is TGCGCCAGCAGCGCACTAGCGGGGAGCCAAGAGACCCAGTACTTC. Protein: CASSALAGSQETQYF. The full variable domain, rest sourced from reference TRBV5-1 and TRBJ2-5, is KAGVTQTPRYLIKTRGQQVTLSCSPISGHRSVSWYQQTPGQGLQFLFEYFSETQRNKGNFPGRFSGRQFSNSRSEMNVSTLELGDSALYLCASSALAGSQETQYFGPGTRLLVL.

The chain couples TRBV20-1 to TRBJ2-7; perhaps TRBD1 as D (6 bases). The CDR3 extends over 11 amino acids. Germline assignment: CDR1 DFQATT and CDR2 SNEGSKA (reference sequence). Trimming stripped 6 bases from V and 6 bases from J, with 12 bases between. Written as DNA, the CDR3 is TGCAGTGCCACGAGGGGGTTCGAGCAGTACTTC. Translation: CSATRGFEQYF.

V usage is TRBV28 and J usage is TRBJ1-1; the D gene is possibly TRBD1 (5 bases). Trimming took off 5 bases at V and 11 bases at J, with 18 bases between the two ends. The CDR3 sequence is 13 residues long. Germline V gene sequence: CDR1 MDHEN, CDR2 SYDVKM. CDR3 in DNA: TGTGCCAGCAGTGCGAGGACACCGGGTGGGGCTTTCTTT. This gives the protein CASSARTPGGAFF.

The chain has TRBV20-1 and TRBJ2-5; 8 bases are shared with TRBD2. The CDR3 has 15 residues. The germline V gene encodes CDR1 DFQATT and CDR2 SNEGSKA (reference sequence). Trimming took 3 bases from V and 3 from J; bases not matched to a gene: 9. CDR3 sequence: CSASGSGAGEETQYF. CDR3 nucleotides: TGCAGTGCTAGTGGTAGCGGGGCAGGGGAAGAGACCCAGTACTTC.

The chain joins TRBV12-3 or TRBV12-4 to TRBJ2-2, with 11 bases identical to TRBD1. V shed 6 bases and J 6 bases; nucleotides not matched to a gene: 0. The CDR3 runs 13 residues. CDR3: CASRGQGAGELFF. In DNA, the CDR3 is TGTGCCAGCAGGGGACAGGGGGCCGGGGAGCTGTTTTTT.

V and J are TRBV4-1 and TRBJ2-1; 9 positions agree with TRBD2. CDR1 is MGHRA, CDR2 YSYEKL, per germline. The CDR3 length is 16 residues. V was clipped by 0 bases and J by 6 bases; unmatched bases: 6. CDR3 sequence reads: CASSQDLRGGGNEQFF. The CDR3 DNA reads TGCGCCAGCAGCCAAGATCTGCGGGGGGGTGGCAATGAGCAGTTCTTC.

This chain uses TRBV15 with TRBJ2-3; D unclear. V lost 3 bases and J 2 bases, leaving 9 bases between the germline ends. CDR1 is LNHNV and CDR2 is YYDKDF in the germline V gene (reference sequence). CDR3 size: 14 residues. The DNA for the CDR3 is TGTGCCACCAGCAGGGGAAGAAACACAGATACGCAGTATTTT. Its translation is CATSRGRNTDTQYF.

The chain recombines TRBV2 with TRBJ2-1; 13 bases agree with TRBD2. Unmatched junction bases numbered 9, after V lost 5 bases and J lost 2 bases. Looked up from germline, CDR1 is SNHLY and CDR2 is FYNNEI. The CDR3 loop spans 18 amino acids. This CDR3 reads CASSRGLAGAYTYNEQFF. The CDR3 region has the DNA TGTGCCAGCAGTCGCGGACTAGCGGGGGCCTACACCTACAATGAGCAGTTCTTC. Filled out from reference TRBV2 and TRBJ2-1, the complete variable domain reads EPEVTQTPSHQVTQMGQEVILRCVPISNHLYFYWYRQILGQKVEFLVSFYNNEISEKSEIFDDQFSVERPDGSNFTLKIRSTKLEDSAMYFCASSRGLAGAYTYNEQFFGPGTRLTVL.

The chain carries TRBV20-1 and TRBJ2-7; D is perhaps TRBD1 or TRBD2 (5 bases each). CDR3 size: 13 residues. V was cut by 6 bases and J by 4 bases, with 16 bases left in between. The germline V gene has CDR1 DFQATT and CDR2 SNEGSKA (reference sequence). DNA for the CDR3: TGCAGTGCCCCAGAGGGCAGGGCTTACGAGCAGTACTTC. It specifies CSAPEGRAYEQYF.

There are a few counts of this clonotype. This sequence joins TRBV9 and TRBJ2-3, with 7 bases fitting TRBD2. The CDR3 totals 16 residues. The V gene's germline CDR1 is SGDLS and CDR2 YYNGEE. V gave up 6 bases and J gave up 2 bases; unmatched junction bases: 12. CDR3 coding DNA: TGTGCCAGCAATGGGAACCGGGGGGACTACACAGATACGCAGTATTTT. It encodes CASNGNRGDYTDTQYF.

V gene TRBV15 combines with J gene TRBJ1-5; no clear D. The CDR3 runs to 17 residues. Germline V gives CDR1 LNHNV, CDR2 YYDKDF (reference sequence). V lost 0 bases to trimming and J lost 7 bases, with 19 bases between them. The chain's CDR3 is CATSRDSSRVLGQPQHF. Here the CDR3 DNA reads TGTGCCACCAGCAGAGACTCCTCGAGGGTCCTGGGCCAGCCCCAGCATTTT.

Many counts were recorded for this clonotype. In DNA form, the CDR3 reads TGTGCCAGCAGTTACTCCGGGACAGAATCCTACGAGCAGTACTTC. This encodes CASSYSGTESYEQYF. The chain is built from TRBV6-2 or TRBV6-3 and TRBJ2-7; 7 bases line up with TRBD1. Germline assignment: CDR1 MNHEY and CDR2 SVGEGT. J was trimmed by 1 base and V by 0 bases; bases with no gene match: 3. This CDR3 region has 15 residues.

The V and J genes are TRBV18 and TRBJ1-2; no firm D call. The length of the CDR3 is 16 residues. CDR1 is KGHSH, CDR2 LQKENI, per germline. Trimming stripped 0 bases from V and 5 bases from J, with 16 bases between. In DNA form, the CDR3 reads TGTGCCAGCTCACCACCGACGGCCTGGACGGCATATGGCTACACCTTC. Translation gives CASSPPTAWTAYGYTF.

Only a few counts were recorded for this clonotype. The chain couples TRBV29-1 to TRBJ1-2; 9 nucleotides align to TRBD1. With V trimmed by 7 bases and J by 2 bases, 14 bases remained unmatched. CDR1 is SQVTM, CDR2 ANQGSEA, per germline. This CDR3 has 16 amino acids. In DNA, the CDR3 is TGCAGCGACACCACTAAGACAGGGGGACACAACTATGGCTACACCTTC. It translates to CSDTTKTGGHNYGYTF. The complete variable domain, with remaining parts taken from reference TRBV29-1 and TRBJ1-2, reads SAVISQKPSRDICQRGTSLTIQCQVDSQVTMMFWYRQQPGQSLTLIATANQGSEATYESGFVIDKFPISRPNLTFSTLTVSNMSPEDSSIYLCSDTTKTGGHNYGYTFGSGTRLTVV.

The chain uses TRBV12-3 or TRBV12-4 and TRBJ2-1; 8 positions agree with TRBD2. V lost 3 bases to trimming and J lost 5 bases; unmatched junction nucleotides: 6. CDR3 length equals 15 residues. CDR3 loop: CASSFRAGEDNEQFF. Written as DNA, the CDR3 is TGTGCCAGCAGTTTCCGAGCGGGAGAGGACAATGAGCAGTTCTTC.